This section outlines one TCR beta chain sequence together with its context. Repertoires were generated with immunoSEQ multiplex PCR, while TCRdb's copy carries only in-frame clones and drops some. The sample lists 130,000 to 150,000 clones; about 76% were seen once. This sample is drawn from a study of blood T cell repertoires in COVID-19. Turning to the study itself: Some COVID-19 samples were acute and others convalescent; all came from the United States, Italy and Spain.

CDR3 size: 15 residues. Trimming took off 2 bases at V and 8 bases at J, with 16 bases between the two ends. Germline CDR1 and CDR2: SGHAT and FQNNGV. Sample: peripheral blood. This TCR was recovered from a human donor in a cohort sampled during active COVID-19. The rearrangement uses TRBV11-2 and TRBJ2-4, with D possibly matching TRBD2 (5 bases). The DNA for the CDR3 is TGTGCCAGCAGCTTAAGGTCTGCATACGGGGACATTCAGTACTTC. Its protein product is CASSLRSAYGDIQYF.